This T cell receptor (beta chain) was observed in a study of CD8+CD57+ T cells in acquired aplastic anemia. Notes on the study in general: Between patients and controls, CD8+ Simpson's diversity did not vary significantly. Patients and controls shared just under 30 CD8+ CDR3 sequences.

There are 14 residues in the CDR3. V dropped 5 bases and J dropped 2; count of bases not matched to a gene: 6. The V gene's germline CDR1 is LNHNV and CDR2 YYDKDF (reference sequence). With regard to this clonotype: Its cognate antigen is unknown.

Profiling of TCR beta VDJ combinations and CDR3 sequences used genomic DNA as template. TCRdb reprocessed the reads via MiXCR and lists one record per CDR3 protein. Among about 190,000 distinct CDR3 sequences listed, 50% to 55% were seen once. The J gene is TRBJ2-7, the V gene TRBV15; 7 nucleotides match TRBD1. Sample: sorted CD4+, CD8+, or CD8+CD57+ T cells (not recorded which) from PBMCs. The TCR sequence derives from a human donor in good health, serving as a control. As DNA, the CDR3 is TGTGCCACCAGCGAACGGGACAGAGCCTACGAGCAGTACTTC. Encoded protein: CATSERDRAYEQYF.